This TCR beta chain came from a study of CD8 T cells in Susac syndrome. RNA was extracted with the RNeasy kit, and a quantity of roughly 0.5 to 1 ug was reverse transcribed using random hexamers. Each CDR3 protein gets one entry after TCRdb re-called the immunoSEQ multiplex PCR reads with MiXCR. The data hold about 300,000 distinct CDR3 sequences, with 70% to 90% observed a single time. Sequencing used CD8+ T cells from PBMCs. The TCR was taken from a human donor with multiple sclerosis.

This CDR3 is CASSWLAGGVSYNEQFF. As DNA, the CDR3 is TGTGCCAGCAGCTGGCTAGCGGGAGGGGTGTCCTACAATGAGCAGTTCTTC. The chain links TRBV7-9 to TRBJ2-1; 12 nucleotides agree with TRBD2. V was clipped by 4 bases and J by 1 base; unmatched bases: 5. The CDR3 length is 17 residues. Germline V gene sequence: CDR1 SEHNR, CDR2 FQNEAQ (reference sequence). The entire variable domain, with the rest obtained from reference TRBV7-9 and TRBJ2-1, is as follows: DTGVSQNPRHKITKRGQNVTFRCDPISEHNRLYWYRQTLGQGPEFLTYFQNEAQLEKSRLLSDRFSAERPKGSFSTLEIQRTEQGDSAMYLCASSWLAGGVSYNEQFFGPGTRLTVL.